The next 22 T cell receptor beta chains were all read from a single sample in a study of radiotherapy plus CTLA-4 blockade in lung cancer (dated 2018 in TCRdb). The library was made by the immunoSEQ multiplex PCR assay. TCRdb holds this immuneACCESS table with in-frame rearrangements only. Some clones are missing; in checked studies, unresolved V genes explain under half, and the rest has no known cause. In this sample the table shows about 85,000 clones, approximately 86% of which occur a single time. The top ten clones comprise 2% to 2.5% of the sample. Here the sequenced sample was peripheral blood, taken from a patient treated with radiotherapy plus ipilimumab. The receptors were gathered from a human donor with non-small cell lung cancer who had a partial response to radiotherapy plus ipilimumab.

The chain couples TRBV4-2 to TRBJ2-6, with 8 bases fitting TRBD1. The germline V gene encodes CDR1 LGHNA and CDR2 YNFKEQ. CDR3 size: 18 residues. The V and J ends lost 5 bases and 2 bases, in that order; junction bases with no gene match: 11. The CDR3 DNA is TGTGCCAGCAGCACGGACAGGGTTTCGGTAGCTGGGGCCAACGTCCTGACTTTC. Translated: CASSTDRVSVAGANVLTF.

The chain combines TRBV6-1 with TRBJ1-1; D ambiguous. This CDR3 is built from 13 residues. Trimming took 2 bases from V and 5 from J, leaving 9 bases between them. Germline V CDR1 and CDR2: MNHNS, SASEGT. Here the CDR3 DNA reads TGTGCCAGCAGTGAAAATGGGCTTACTGAAGCTTTCTTT. The encoded protein is CASSENGLTEAFF.

The V and J genes are TRBV28 and TRBJ1-2; D not certain. The germline V gene has CDR1 MDHEN and CDR2 SYDVKM. CDR3 size: 12 residues. The V end lost 7 bases, the J end lost 4 bases, and 10 bases lay between the germline ends. The CDR3 loop reads CASTARGYGYTF. The CDR3 DNA is TGTGCCAGCACCGCGCGCGGCTATGGCTACACCTTC.

The rearrangement uses TRBV30 and TRBJ1-3; the D is unclear. The germline gives CDR1 GTSNPN, CDR2 SVGIG (reference sequence). V lost 0 bases and J lost 2, with 11 bases in between. The CDR3 totals 15 residues. CDR3 sequence reads: CAWSVLRLPGNTIYF. In DNA form, the CDR3 reads TGTGCCTGGAGTGTACTGAGATTACCTGGAAACACCATATATTTT.

This chain connects TRBV19 to TRBJ1-5; 7 bases agree with TRBD1. Germline CDR1 LNHDA, CDR2 SQIVND (reference sequence). The length of the CDR3 is 13 residues. The V and J ends lost 9 bases and 4 bases, in that order; junction bases with no gene match: 6. The CDR3 loop reads CASQDRLNQPQHF. For the CDR3, the DNA is TGTGCCAGCCAGGACAGGCTGAATCAGCCCCAGCATTTT.

V usage is TRBV5-6 and J usage is TRBJ1-1, with D perhaps TRBD1 (5 bases). Trimming cost V 0 bases and J 3 bases, with 12 bases left between them. The CDR3 spans 15 residues. The V gene's germline CDR1 is SGHDT and CDR2 YYEEEE. CDR3 loop: CASSLDRGSYTEAFF. The CDR3 DNA reads as TGTGCCAGCAGCTTGGATAGGGGTTCATACACTGAAGCTTTCTTT.

In its sample, this clone was seen a few times. The J gene is TRBJ1-1, the V gene TRBV10-3; D may be TRBD1 (5 bases). CDR1 ENHRY and CDR2 SYGVKD come from the germline V gene. This CDR3 comprises 14 residues. V was clipped by 8 bases and J by 1 base, with 14 bases between them. The CDR3 DNA is TGTGCCATCCACGGTGGAGGGACGAACACTGAAGCTTTCTTT. Translation: CAIHGGGTNTEAFF.

This chain uses TRBV6-5 with TRBJ1-1; 9 nucleotides align to TRBD1. The CDR3 contains 14 residues. The J segment lost 7 bases and the V segment lost 5 bases, leaving 8 bases of the junction unmatched. From germline, CDR1 is MNHEY and CDR2 SVGAGI. The CDR3 here is CASSTTGGAGEAFF. The CDR3 DNA is TGTGCCAGCAGTACTACAGGGGGCGCGGGTGAAGCTTTCTTT.

The chain is built from TRBV6-1 and TRBJ2-7; 10 bases are a match to TRBD2. The V gene's germline CDR1 is MNHNS and CDR2 SASEGT. The CDR3 contains 13 residues. The J segment lost 3 bases and the V segment lost 5 bases, leaving 1 base of the junction unmatched. CDR3: CASSLAGGYEQYF. The CDR3 DNA reads as TGTGCCAGCAGTTTAGCGGGAGGCTACGAGCAGTACTTC.

The V call is TRBV11-2, the J call TRBJ2-2; D possibly corresponds to TRBD1 (6 bases). The CDR3 sequence is 18 residues long. V shed 3 bases and J shed 4 bases, with 21 bases lying between them. The V gene's germline CDR1 is SGHAT and CDR2 FQNNGV. The CDR3 sequence is CASSFGQPLRALTGELFF. The CDR3 bases are TGTGCCAGCAGCTTTGGACAGCCTCTCCGCGCTCTCACCGGGGAGCTGTTTTTT.

The chain has TRBV10-3 and TRBJ1-2; 10 bases map to TRBD1. V lost 6 bases to trimming and J lost 0 bases; unmatched junction nucleotides: 10. Per the germline V gene, CDR1 is ENHRY and CDR2 is SYGVKD. The CDR3 length is 17 residues. The CDR3 DNA sequence: TGTGCCATCAGCTCAGAGACAGGGGGCCACACTAACTATGGCTACACCTTC. It is translated as CAISSETGGHTNYGYTF.

This chain uses TRBV11-2 with TRBJ2-3; 9 nucleotides align to TRBD2. This CDR3 is built from 14 residues. The V segment lost 3 bases and the J segment 4 bases; nucleotides outside the gene matches: 2. The germline V gene has CDR1 SGHAT and CDR2 FQNNGV. CDR3 coding DNA: TGTGCCAGCAGCTTTTTAGCGGGAGCAGATACGCAGTATTTT. Translated: CASSFLAGADTQYF.

The CDR3 protein is CASSPSLAGLHPTDTQYF. Written as DNA, the CDR3 is TGTGCCAGCTCACCAAGCCTAGCGGGCCTCCATCCCACAGATACGCAGTATTTT. V usage is TRBV18 and J usage is TRBJ2-3, with TRBD2 matching 8 bases. V lost 2 bases to trimming and J lost 2 bases; unmatched junction nucleotides: 12. Germline V lookup: CDR1 KGHSH, CDR2 LQKENI. The CDR3 has 18 amino acids.

The chain recombines TRBV7-3 with TRBJ1-3; no clear D. V gave up 2 bases and J gave up 0 bases, with 8 bases separating them. Germline V gene lookup returns CDR1 SGHTA and CDR2 FQGTGA. The CDR3 consists of 15 residues. DNA for the CDR3: TGTGCCAGCAGCTTACTACCGAACTCTGGAAACACCATATATTTT. Protein sequence: CASSLLPNSGNTIYF.

The V gene is TRBV5-4, the J gene TRBJ2-6; no firm D call. The CDR3 consists of 14 residues. Germline V CDR1 and CDR2: SGHNT, YYREEE (reference sequence). V was shortened by 5 bases and J by 0 bases, with 6 bases between the two germline ends. The CDR3 nucleotides read TGTGCCAGCAGACGAGACTCTGGGGCCAACGTCCTGACTTTC. Its protein product is CASRRDSGANVLTF.

The CDR3 nucleotides are TGTGCCAGCTATGATTTGAAGGAGGAGTCCTACGAGCAGTACGTC. This sequence encodes CASYDLKEESYEQYV. The chain couples TRBV2 to TRBJ2-7, with D possibly matching TRBD2 (5 bases). This CDR3 contains 15 residues. V dropped 8 bases and J dropped 1 base, with 18 bases sitting between them. Germline CDR1 and CDR2: SNHLY and FYNNEI.

The CDR3 loop is CASSVWASGANVLTF. Here the CDR3 DNA reads TGTGCCAGCAGTGTCTGGGCCTCTGGGGCCAACGTCCTGACTTTC. This chain connects TRBV2 to TRBJ2-6; D unresolved. Germline CDR1 and CDR2: SNHLY and FYNNEI. V was pared by 4 bases and J by 0 bases, with 7 bases between. The CDR3 spans 15 residues.

This clone was counted between two and nine times. This chain connects TRBV6-1 to TRBJ1-2; 7 bases fit TRBD1. After removal of 8 bases from V and 4 bases from J, the junction contained 1 base not matched to a gene. In germline, CDR1 is MNHNS, CDR2 SASEGT. The CDR3 has 11 residues. CDR3 coding DNA: TGTGCCAGCCGGGACAGCTATGGCTACACCTTC. Its protein is CASRDSYGYTF.

The chain has TRBV28 and TRBJ1-4; a possible D gene is TRBD1 (6 bases). Germline V gives CDR1 MDHEN, CDR2 SYDVKM. The CDR3 sequence is 14 residues long. V lost 8 bases to trimming and J lost 6 bases, with 16 bases between them. CDR3 coding DNA: TGTGCCAGCGGGGAAGGGGGTCTCGATGAAAAACTGTTTTTT. This sequence encodes CASGEGGLDEKLFF. Looking up the rest from reference TRBV28 and TRBJ1-4 gives the full variable domain: DVKVTQSSRYLVKRTGEKVFLECVQDMDHENMFWYRQDPGLGLRLIYFSYDVKMKEKGDIPEGYSVSREKKERFSLILESASTNQTSMYLCASGEGGLDEKLFFGSGTQLSVL.

The J gene is TRBJ1-1, the V gene TRBV18; D perhaps matches TRBD1 (5 bases). CDR1 and CDR2 (germline): KGHSH, LQKENI. The CDR3 runs 12 residues. Deletions cut 5 bases from V and 6 bases from J, with 10 bases between. CDR3 region: CASSEAGPEAFF. The CDR3 nucleotides are TGTGCCAGCTCAGAGGCAGGGCCTGAAGCTTTCTTT.

V and J are TRBV7-9 and TRBJ1-1, with D maybe TRBD1 (6 bases). The CDR3 extends over 16 amino acids. The germline V and J ends were trimmed by 2 bases and 6 bases, with 19 bases remaining between them. Germline V gives CDR1 SEHNR, CDR2 FQNEAQ (reference sequence). CDR3 DNA: TGTGCCAGCAGCTTATTAGTAGACAGGTCGAGGGCTGAAGCTTTCTTT. This encodes CASSLLVDRSRAEAFF.

The J gene is TRBJ2-1, the V gene TRBV6-1, with TRBD2 matching 8 bases. Germline-derived CDR1 and CDR2 are MNHNS and SASEGT. The ends lost 3 bases at V and 8 bases at J; junction bases unmatched: 12. This CDR3 is 16 amino acids long. DNA for the CDR3: TGTGCCAGCAGTGACATCGGGAGGGGGGCGAGAGATGAGCAGTTCTTC. Its protein product is CASSDIGRGARDEQFF.